A single count supports the clone carrying this T cell receptor (beta chain). These data are taken from a study of blood T cell repertoires in COVID-19. Study-wide context: From the United States, Italy and Spain came samples of acute and convalescent COVID-19. T cells, B-cell-depleted T cells, or PBMCs supplied cDNA or gDNA.

In the original workflow: Nucleated cell counts were estimated from reference gene primer amplification. Profiling relied on immunoSEQ multiplex PCR, and the TCRdb table lists in-frame clones only, not all of them. From that table come the V and J calls and clone size; the DNA was used to work out D and trimming. The sample yields about 210,000 clones, around 82% seen once. This CDR3 contains 14 residues. Germline CDR1 SGHAT, CDR2 FQNNGV. The V end was cut by 5 bases, the J end by 4 bases, with 13 bases between. V gene TRBV11-2 combines with J gene TRBJ2-3; a possible D gene is TRBD2 (5 bases). This TCR was sampled from a woman aged 70-85 years with acute or convalescent COVID-19. The sequenced sample was peripheral blood. The DNA of the CDR3 is TGTGCCAGCAGCAGAGGTGAGGAGGCAGATACGCAGTATTTT. Its protein product is CASSRGEEADTQYF. The whole variable domain, filled in from reference TRBV11-2 and TRBJ2-3, reads EAGVAQSPRYKIIEKRQSVAFWCNPISGHATLYWYQQILGQGPKLLIQFQNNGVVDDSQLPKDRFSAERLKGVDSTLKIQPAKLEDSAVYLCASSRGEEADTQYFGPGTRLTVL.